This TCR beta chain was sequenced during a study of OX40 agonist ivuxolimab in advanced cancers. Looking at the study overall: Ivuxolimab, an antibody that agonizes OX40 (CD134), was administered to the patients.

Note on this clone: Different DNA sequences within this sample yield the same CDR3.

The protocol was immunoSEQ multiplex PCR, while the TCRdb copy is restricted to in-frame clones and leaves out a portion. The table records about 62,000 clones, roughly 85% of them present only once. The germline V and J ends were trimmed by 2 bases and 0 bases, with 8 bases remaining between them. CDR1 and CDR2 from the germline V gene are SGDLS and YYNGEE. CDR3 length: 14 residues. Sequenced here: CD4+ or CD8+ T cells sorted from blood, sampled in a trial of the OX40 agonist ivuxolimab. The V gene is TRBV9, the J gene TRBJ2-5; D not resolved. The source is an adult with an advanced solid tumor such as melanoma, head and neck, liver or kidney cancer. CDR3 region: CASSVDQYQETQYF. For the CDR3, the DNA is TGTGCCAGCAGCGTTGACCAGTACCAAGAGACCCAGTACTTC.